This entry is about one T cell receptor beta chain. What it binds is not known. This record comes from a study of Graves' ophthalmopathy and Graves' hyperthyroidism. Study results and caveats: Most expanded clonotypes from thyroid (those above 0.001 frequency) were also found in blood.

Among the exclusions were patients with other autoimmune diseases, uncontrolled infections, pregnancy or lactation. PBMCs were density-gradient isolated from roughly 10 ml fresh blood. The CDR3 consists of 16 residues. Germline-derived CDR1 and CDR2 are LNHNV and YYDKDF (reference sequence). Trimming shortened V by 0 bases and J by 0 bases, and 11 bases separated the two germline ends. CDR3 regions of TCR beta were amplified from RNA transcripts. Second-round multiplex PCR came after first-round RT-PCR with HTBI primers. TCRdb analysed the multiplex PCR reads with MiXCR anew, one entry per CDR3 protein. This sample carries roughly 170,000 distinct CDR3 sequences, approximately 40% of them seen once, and the ten largest clones take over 7%.

The sequencing input was peripheral blood. The TCR comes from a man under 40 with Graves' ophthalmopathy. V usage is TRBV15 and J usage is TRBJ1-1, with a possible D match to TRBD1 (6 bases). CDR3: CATSRESGDMNTEAFF. The CDR3 bases are TGTGCCACCAGCAGAGAGTCAGGGGATATGAACACTGAAGCTTTCTTT.